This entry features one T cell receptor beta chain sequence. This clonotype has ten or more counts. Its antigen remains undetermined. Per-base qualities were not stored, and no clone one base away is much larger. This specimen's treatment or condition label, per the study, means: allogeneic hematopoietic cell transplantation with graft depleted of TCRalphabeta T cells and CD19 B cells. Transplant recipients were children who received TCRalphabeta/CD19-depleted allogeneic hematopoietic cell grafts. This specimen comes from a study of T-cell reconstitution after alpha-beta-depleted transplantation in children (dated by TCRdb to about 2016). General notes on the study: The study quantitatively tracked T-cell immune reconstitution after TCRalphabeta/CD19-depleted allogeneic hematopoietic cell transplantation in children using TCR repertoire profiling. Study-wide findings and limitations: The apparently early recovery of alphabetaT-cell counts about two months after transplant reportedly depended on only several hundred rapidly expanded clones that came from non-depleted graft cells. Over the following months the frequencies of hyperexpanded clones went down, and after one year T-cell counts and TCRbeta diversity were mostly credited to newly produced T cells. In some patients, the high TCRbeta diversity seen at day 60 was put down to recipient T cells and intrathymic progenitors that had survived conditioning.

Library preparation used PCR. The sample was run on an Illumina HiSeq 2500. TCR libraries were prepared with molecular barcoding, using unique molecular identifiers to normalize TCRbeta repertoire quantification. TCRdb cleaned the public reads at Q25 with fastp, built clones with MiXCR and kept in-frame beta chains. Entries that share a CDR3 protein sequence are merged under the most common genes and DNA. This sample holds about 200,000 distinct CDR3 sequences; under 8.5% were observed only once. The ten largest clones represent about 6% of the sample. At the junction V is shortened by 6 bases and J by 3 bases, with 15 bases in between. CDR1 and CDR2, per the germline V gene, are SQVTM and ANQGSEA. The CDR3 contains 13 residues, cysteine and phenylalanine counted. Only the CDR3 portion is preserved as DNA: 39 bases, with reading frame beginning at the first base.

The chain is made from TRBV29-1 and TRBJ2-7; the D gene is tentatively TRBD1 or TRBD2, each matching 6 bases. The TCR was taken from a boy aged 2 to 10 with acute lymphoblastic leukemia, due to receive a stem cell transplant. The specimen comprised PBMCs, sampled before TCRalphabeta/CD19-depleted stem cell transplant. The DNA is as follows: TGCAGCGTGGAGGGGGGTGCGCACTACGAGCAGTACTTC. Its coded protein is CSVEGGAHYEQYF.